Presented here are 19 T cell receptor beta chains from one specimen sequenced in a study of blood T cell repertoires in COVID-19. Produced via immunoSEQ multiplex PCR; TCRdb's table is partial and in-frame only. The table lists under 200,000 clones, roughly 91% of them singletons. Specimen: peripheral blood. All receptors derive from a man between 40 and 49 years old with active or convalescent COVID-19.

This sequence joins TRBV6-6 and TRBJ1-5; the match to TRBD1 covers 7 bases. Per germline, CDR1 MNHNY and CDR2 SVGAGI (reference sequence). Trimming at V came to 5 bases and at J to 1 base, leaving 2 bases not matched to a gene. The CDR3 is 14 amino acids. The CDR3 region is CASSAGGSNQPQHF. CDR3 bases: TGTGCCAGCAGTGCAGGGGGAAGCAATCAGCCCCAGCATTTT.

The chain is built from TRBV5-1 and TRBJ1-1; D might be TRBD1 (5 bases). The CDR3 loop spans 14 amino acids. Germline V gene sequence: CDR1 SGHRS, CDR2 YFSETQ. Trimming took off 0 bases at V and 1 base at J, with 7 bases between the two ends. CDR3 in amino acids: CASSLAQGNTEAFF. In DNA form, the CDR3 reads TGCGCCAGCAGCTTGGCGCAGGGGAACACTGAAGCTTTCTTT.

V usage is TRBV6-1 and J usage is TRBJ1-1, with TRBD1 matching over 10 bases. J was trimmed by 5 bases and V by 3 bases; bases with no gene match: 3. CDR1 is MNHNS and CDR2 is SASEGT in the germline V gene. The CDR3 has 14 amino acids. CDR3 in DNA: TGTGCCAGCAGTGAGGGACAGGGGATTACTGAAGCTTTCTTT. Translated, it gives CASSEGQGITEAFF.

The chain uses TRBV7-2 and TRBJ2-7; TRBD2 matches at 10 bases. Trimming took 0 bases from V and 5 from J; bases not matched to a gene: 10. Germline values: CDR1 SGHTA, CDR2 FQGNSA. The CDR3 totals 17 residues. The CDR3 DNA is TGTGCCAGCAGCTTAGCACAGCGGGGGGGACCGGGCCACGAGCAGTACTTC. This sequence encodes CASSLAQRGGPGHEQYF.

V and J are TRBV14 and TRBJ2-4; 7 nucleotides align to TRBD1. The germline V gene encodes CDR1 SGHDN and CDR2 FVKESK. The J segment lost 14 bases and the V segment lost 0 bases, leaving 7 bases of the junction unmatched. The CDR3 is 13 amino acids. The CDR3 protein is CASSQERQGSKYF. Here the CDR3 DNA reads TGTGCCAGCAGCCAAGAACGACAGGGTAGTAAGTACTTC.

The chain uses TRBV19 and TRBJ2-3; 9 positions match TRBD1. The germline CDR1 and CDR2 sequences are LNHDA and SQIVND (reference sequence). Trimming took 8 bases from V and 1 from J; bases not matched to a gene: 1. This CDR3 is built from 13 residues. DNA of the CDR3: TGTGCCAGTGGGACAGGGCGCACAGATACGCAGTATTTT. This encodes CASGTGRTDTQYF.

The table lists this clone with a count of one. V and J are TRBV6-1 and TRBJ1-1, with a possible D match to TRBD1 (5 bases). Germline assignment: CDR1 MNHNS and CDR2 SASEGT. Trimming pared 3 bases from V and 5 bases from J, leaving 16 bases between. The CDR3 is made up of 15 amino acids. CDR3 nucleotides: TGTGCCAGCAGTGAGGCTCCGGCGGGGGTGACTGAAGCTTTCTTT. This translates into CASSEAPAGVTEAFF.

The chain's CDR3 is CASSLAVGGPLRETQYF. DNA of the CDR3: TGTGCCAGCAGCTTAGCTGTGGGAGGGCCTTTGAGAGAGACCCAGTACTTC. This rearrangement joins TRBV7-2 to TRBJ2-5; TRBD2 matches at 7 bases. Unmatched junction bases numbered 11, after V lost 0 bases and J lost 4 bases. This CDR3 has 17 residues. The germline V gene has CDR1 SGHTA and CDR2 FQGNSA.

This clone came up once. The gene calls are TRBV19 and TRBJ1-4, with D perhaps matching TRBD1 (5 bases). Trimming took 8 bases from V and 5 from J, leaving 21 bases between them. CDR3 length: 16 residues. Germline V lookup: CDR1 LNHDA, CDR2 SQIVND (reference sequence). In nucleotides, the CDR3 is TGTGCCAGTGGCGGGGGTCTGACAGCGACCAATGAAAAACTGTTTTTT. This translates into CASGGGLTATNEKLFF.

This clone was seen once. V gene TRBV6-2 or TRBV6-3 combines with J gene TRBJ1-1; unclear D gene. Trimming took off 2 bases at V and 10 bases at J, with 14 bases between the two ends. CDR3 size: 13 residues. Germline V gives CDR1 MNHEY, CDR2 SVGEGT. This chain's CDR3 is CASSYTDPLRAFF. The CDR3 DNA reads TGTGCCAGCAGTTACACAGACCCCTTAAGAGCTTTCTTT.

The J gene is TRBJ1-3, the V gene TRBV7-9, with D maybe TRBD1 (6 bases). V was clipped by 5 bases and J by 3 bases, with 17 bases between them. The CDR3 covers 16 residues. Germline V lookup: CDR1 SEHNR, CDR2 FQNEAQ (reference sequence). The CDR3 sequence: CASSLRQALSGNTIYF. Written as DNA, the CDR3 is TGTGCCAGCAGCCTTAGACAGGCCTTGAGTGGAAACACCATATATTTT.

J is TRBJ1-5 and V is TRBV20-1, with 7 nucleotides matching TRBD1. Trimming took 3 bases from V and 2 from J; bases not matched to a gene: 7. The germline V gene encodes CDR1 DFQATT and CDR2 SNEGSKA (reference sequence). This CDR3 has 15 amino acids. The CDR3 loop is CSASRQGRGNQPQHF. DNA for the CDR3: TGCAGTGCTAGTCGACAGGGCCGAGGCAATCAGCCCCAGCATTTT.

This clone was picked up one time. The rearrangement links TRBV29-1 to TRBJ2-7; 7 bases line up with TRBD2. CDR3 length: 14 amino acids. Germline V CDR1 and CDR2: SQVTM, ANQGSEA. J lost 4 bases, V lost 4 bases, and 10 bases had no gene match. The CDR3 bases are TGCAGCGTTGTTTCTAGCGGAAGACATTACGAGCAGTACTTC. The encoded protein is CSVVSSGRHYEQYF.

The V and J genes are TRBV19 and TRBJ1-3; weak D call: TRBD1 (5 bases). The germline V and J ends were trimmed by 8 bases and 0 bases, with 14 bases remaining between them. CDR3 length equals 15 residues. Germline V gene data show CDR1 as LNHDA and CDR2 as SQIVND (reference sequence). Here the CDR3 reads CASDNRRFSGNTIYF. The CDR3 nucleotides read TGTGCCAGTGATAACAGGAGATTCTCTGGAAACACCATATATTTT.

V and J are TRBV4-3 and TRBJ1-1; a possible D gene is TRBD1 (6 bases). Germline V gene sequence: CDR1 LGHNA, CDR2 YSLEER. The CDR3 contains 15 residues. The V and J ends lost 1 base and 7 bases respectively, with 16 bases between them. In nucleotides, the CDR3 is TGCGCCAGCAGCCAAGTTATCGACAGGTTAGATGAAGCTTTCTTT. Protein product: CASSQVIDRLDEAFF.

Here the CDR3 reads CASSPLKGQGAPDEQFF. Written as DNA, the CDR3 is TGTGCCAGCAGCCCCCTAAAGGGACAGGGGGCGCCCGATGAGCAGTTCTTC. The chain carries TRBV11-2 and TRBJ2-1; 12 bases match TRBD1. V lost 5 bases, J lost 8 bases, and 13 bases stayed unmatched. Germline V gives CDR1 SGHAT, CDR2 FQNNGV. The CDR3 is 17 residues long.

V and J are TRBV27 and TRBJ1-1, with TRBD1 matching over 9 bases. The junction had 6 bases not matched to a gene; V was cut back by 5 bases and J by 5 bases. The CDR3 is 14 residues long. The V gene's germline CDR1 is MNHEY and CDR2 SMNVEV (reference sequence). This CDR3 is CASSKQGAGTEAFF. CDR3 coding DNA: TGTGCCAGCAGTAAACAGGGGGCCGGGACTGAAGCTTTCTTT.

The gene calls are TRBV6-5 and TRBJ1-5; D gene uncertain. The CDR3 length is 14 residues. Trimming pared 0 bases from V and 6 bases from J, leaving 9 bases between. Germline CDR1 is MNHEY and CDR2 is SVGAGI. The CDR3 DNA is TGTGCCAGCAGTTACTCGGAGCGGGCTCAGCCCCAGCATTTT. Residues: CASSYSERAQPQHF.

J is TRBJ1-5 and V is TRBV5-8, with 7 bases identical to TRBD1. CDR1 and CDR2 from the germline V gene are SGHTS and YDEGEE. This CDR3 comprises 16 residues. V lost 3 bases to trimming and J lost 2 bases; unmatched junction nucleotides: 8. CDR3 nucleotide sequence: TGTGCCAGCAGCTACCACCAGGGGGGAGGCAATCAGCCCCAGCATTTT. Amino acids: CASSYHQGGGNQPQHF.